This section outlines one T cell receptor (beta chain) sequence together with its context. This sample stems from a study of OX40 agonist ivuxolimab in advanced cancers. The overall study: The group had a mean age of approximately 60 years, ranged from about 23 to 85, and was just under 85% male. Eligibility admitted prior anti-PD-1, anti-PD-L1 or anti-CTLA-4 therapy; around 38% had some.

Profiled with immunoSEQ multiplex PCR; TCRdb holds only in-frame clones, not every one. The sample lists about 61,000 clones, 86% occurring once. The length of the CDR3 is 14 residues. CDR1 SGHNT and CDR2 YENEEA come from the germline V gene. Trimming pared 5 bases from V and 1 base from J, leaving 9 bases between. The clonotype originates from an adult with an advanced solid tumor such as melanoma, head and neck, liver or kidney cancer. The chain carries TRBV11-3 and TRBJ2-1; D is ambiguous. Material: CD4+ or CD8+ T cells sorted from blood, obtained in a trial of the OX40 agonist ivuxolimab. This chain's CDR3 is CASSLGGSYNEQFF. The DNA of the CDR3 is TGTGCCAGCAGCCTCGGCGGTTCCTACAATGAGCAGTTCTTC.